This T cell receptor beta chain was captured by sequencing in a study of metastatic and nonmetastatic thyroid tumors. Study information: Both malignant and benign thyroid patients supplied peripheral blood and tumor or nodule tissue samples, across which the repertoires of these patients were then compared. Study-level results: Within blood and tumor, benign nodules reportedly had significantly lower TCR beta diversity than malignant thyroid tumors did.

The CDR3 length is 16 residues. Germline CDR1 is SGDLS and CDR2 is YYNGEE. The V segment lost 3 bases and the J segment 4 bases; nucleotides outside the gene matches: 7. At least ten counts were recorded for this clone. Its antigen is unknown. Per the authors' pipeline: Clinicopathological groups supplied CDR3 differences that were used to build a distant-metastasis classifier for papillary thyroid cancer. TCRdb re-called the PCR reads via MiXCR. None of the V and J calls come from the authors' own analysis; TCRdb made them. The sample lists about 60,000 clones, 15% to 20% occurring once. All patients were untreated before thyroid surgery.

Source material: blood. The chain is built from TRBV9 and TRBJ2-3, with 11 bases that match TRBD2. The TCR comes from a male donor with papillary thyroid cancer or a benign thyroid nodule (not recorded which). Some clones in this sample may be carry-over from other donors' samples. The chain's CDR3 is CASSAPLAGVADTQYF. The CDR3 DNA reads TGTGCCAGCAGCGCCCCACTAGCGGGGGTTGCAGATACGCAGTATTTT.